These 4 T cell receptor beta chains were all obtained from the same sample, sequenced in a study of molecular identifiers for immune sequencing clone quantification. TCRdb used MiXCR to reprocess the PCR reads, holding one entry per CDR3 protein. Altogether 50,000 to 70,000 distinct CDR3 sequences are present, around a sixth being singletons, with the ten largest covering about 1.4%. Sequences were obtained from naive CD8+ T cells from blood, with Jurkat cell RNA spiked in. Subset here: FACS-sorted CD8+CD4-CCR7+CD45RA+ naive T cells. The receptors originated from a human donor in good health. Some libraries in this study had Jurkat cell RNA spiked in.

The sample holds many counts of this clonotype. The chain couples TRBV20-1 to TRBJ2-7, with D possibly TRBD1 on 6 matching bases. The CDR3 is 16 residues long. Germline V gene data show CDR1 as DFQATT and CDR2 as SNEGSKA (reference sequence). V was trimmed by 0 bases and J by 3 bases, leaving 18 bases between them. This CDR3 is CSARDSRGQRYYEQYF. CDR3 in DNA: TGCAGTGCTAGAGATAGCCGAGGACAGCGATACTACGAGCAGTACTTC.

This clonotype appeared many times. V gene TRBV29-1 combines with J gene TRBJ2-2; D is uncertain. The V end lost 4 bases, the J end lost 4 bases, and 7 bases lay between the germline ends. The CDR3 extends over 12 amino acids. CDR1 and CDR2 from the germline V gene are SQVTM and ANQGSEA. The CDR3 loop is CSVALGTGELFF. In DNA form, the CDR3 reads TGCAGCGTTGCTTTAGGCACCGGGGAGCTGTTTTTT.

The V call is TRBV7-9, the J call TRBJ2-5; 7 nucleotides line up with TRBD1. V lost 4 bases and J lost 2; bases outside the gene matches: 1. From germline, CDR1 is SEHNR and CDR2 FQNEAQ (reference sequence). The CDR3 spans 13 residues. This CDR3 is CASSSGQQETQYF. CDR3 nucleotides: TGTGCCAGCAGCTCGGGACAGCAAGAGACCCAGTACTTC.

This clonotype occurred many times. The rearrangement joins TRBV19 to TRBJ2-1; TRBD2 agrees at 12 bases. Germline trimming cut 3 bases from V and 4 bases from J; bases unmatched to any gene: 1. CDR1 and CDR2 (germline): LNHDA, SQIVND (reference sequence). CDR3 length: 15 amino acids. CDR3 sequence reads: CASSIGTSGYNEQFF. DNA for the CDR3: TGTGCCAGTAGTATTGGGACTAGCGGGTACAATGAGCAGTTCTTC. Filled out from reference TRBV19 and TRBJ2-1, the complete variable domain reads DGGITQSPKYLFRKEGQNVTLSCEQNLNHDAMYWYRQDPGQGLRLIYYSQIVNDFQKGDIAEGYSVSREKKESFPLTVTSAQKNPTAFYLCASSIGTSGYNEQFFGPGTRLTVL.